One sample yielded the 9 T cell receptor beta chains listed below, sequenced in a study of identifying expanded T cells in peripheral blood. Sequenced by immunoSEQ multiplex PCR; TCRdb stores in-frame clones only, minus some. The sample includes 50,000 to 75,000 clones, about 87% of them seen just once. Sequenced input: blood. All receptors derive from a person aged 18 to 70 in good health.

The chain joins TRBV27 to TRBJ2-1; the D is unclear. Trimming stripped 6 bases from V and 5 bases from J, with 14 bases between. This CDR3 is 14 amino acids long. Germline V lookup: CDR1 MNHEY, CDR2 SMNVEV (reference sequence). The CDR3 region is CASSLTSVHNEQFF. CDR3 nucleotide sequence: TGTGCCAGCAGCCTGACGTCCGTACACAATGAGCAGTTCTTC.

This clone was observed a handful of times. This rearrangement joins TRBV30 to TRBJ2-1; D call uncertain. Germline V gene sequence: CDR1 GTSNPN, CDR2 SVGIG (reference sequence). The CDR3 length is 11 residues. V was clipped by 7 bases and J by 9 bases, with 13 bases between them. The CDR3 DNA follows: TGTGCCTTGGCCTCTAGGACTGAGCAGTTCTTC. Translation gives CALASRTEQFF.

Written as DNA, the CDR3 is TGCAGCGTGGGGGCCAGTTCGCCGCTGTTTTTT. It is translated as CSVGASSPLFF. The gene calls are TRBV29-1 and TRBJ2-2; weak D call: TRBD1 (6 bases). Per the germline V gene, CDR1 is SQVTM and CDR2 is ANQGSEA. The V gene lost 6 bases and the J gene lost 13 bases, with 15 bases spanning the gap. The CDR3 sequence is 11 residues long.

This chain uses TRBV7-9 with TRBJ2-7, with D possibly TRBD1 on 5 matching bases. This CDR3 has 13 amino acids. Germline V gene sequence: CDR1 SEHNR, CDR2 FQNEAQ (reference sequence). With 2 bases removed from V and 3 bases from J, the gap between germline ends came to 8 bases. CDR3 loop: CASSLTQDYEQYF. The CDR3 DNA reads TGTGCCAGCAGCTTAACACAGGACTACGAGCAGTACTTC.

The chain has TRBV7-2 and TRBJ2-1; D perhaps matches TRBD1 (6 bases). The V gene lost 1 base and the J gene lost 8 bases, with 12 bases spanning the gap. This CDR3 is built from 14 residues. Germline values: CDR1 SGHTA, CDR2 FQGNSA. Here the CDR3 reads CASSLGGLIDEQFF. The CDR3 region has the DNA TGTGCCAGCAGCTTAGGGGGGCTGATTGATGAGCAGTTCTTC.

This chain uses TRBV2 with TRBJ1-1; D possibly corresponds to TRBD1 (5 bases). This CDR3 has 14 residues. The V and J ends lost 3 bases and 1 base respectively, with 9 bases between them. The germline gives CDR1 SNHLY, CDR2 FYNNEI. CDR3 DNA: TGTGCCAGCAGTGACCGGGGGGGGAACACTGAAGCTTTCTTT. Protein sequence: CASSDRGGNTEAFF.

The gene calls are TRBV5-6 and TRBJ1-2; D may be TRBD1 (5 bases). The length of the CDR3 is 17 residues. Trimming left V 5 bases short and J 2 bases short, with 22 bases between. Germline V lookup: CDR1 SGHDT, CDR2 YYEEEE. CDR3 residues: CASRTLFRGEGNYGYTF. The CDR3 DNA reads TGTGCCAGCAGAACTCTCTTCCGAGGGGAGGGCAACTATGGCTACACCTTC. The full variable domain, in which reference TRBV5-6 and TRBJ1-2 provide the parts outside the CDR3, is DAGVTQSPTHLIKTRGQQVTLRCSPKSGHDTVSWYQQALGQGPQFIFQYYEEEERQRGNFPDRFSGHQFPNYSSELNVNALLLGDSALYLCASRTLFRGEGNYGYTFGSGTRLTVV.

The genes are TRBV13 and TRBJ1-5; TRBD1 agrees at 10 bases. CDR1 is PRHDT and CDR2 is FYEKMQ in the germline V gene (reference sequence). This CDR3 comprises 14 residues. The V and J ends lost 5 bases and 4 bases, in that order; junction bases with no gene match: 2. CDR3 amino acids: CASSLGQGNQPQHF. CDR3 coding DNA: TGTGCCAGCAGCCTGGGACAGGGGAATCAGCCCCAGCATTTT.

The genes are TRBV19 and TRBJ2-5; D is unresolved. Trimming cost V 10 bases and J 5 bases, with 5 bases left between them. The CDR3 has 9 amino acids. Germline lookup yields CDR1 LNHDA and CDR2 SQIVND (reference sequence). The DNA of the CDR3 is TGTGCCACCCGGGAGACCCAGTACTTC. It translates to CATRETQYF. The full variable domain, with the rest looked up from reference TRBV19 and TRBJ2-5, is DGGITQSPKYLFRKEGQNVTLSCEQNLNHDAMYWYRQDPGQGLRLIYYSQIVNDFQKGDIAEGYSVSREKKESFPLTVTSAQKNPTAFYLCATRETQYFGPGTRLLVL.